What follows are 27 T cell receptor beta chains derived from one specimen sequenced in a study of B cell selection in AIRE deficiency. Repertoires were generated with immunoSEQ multiplex PCR, while TCRdb's copy carries only in-frame clones and drops some. This table has 28,000 or so clones, 80% to 95% appearing once. The regulatory T cell sort gate was CD4+CD25hiCD127low/negative. Sequencing was carried out using CD4+CD25+ Tregs sorted from PBMCs. Receptors originate from a human donor in good health.

This clone was detected once. The rearrangement links TRBV7-8 to TRBJ1-6; weak D call: TRBD1 (5 bases). There are 14 residues in the CDR3. Germline V CDR1 and CDR2: SGHVS, FQNEAQ. Trimming took 5 bases from V and 7 from J, leaving 12 bases between them. The CDR3 here is CASSLGTKNSPLHF. DNA for the CDR3: TGTGCCAGCAGCCTTGGGACCAAGAATTCACCCCTCCACTTT.

The rearrangement joins TRBV9 to TRBJ2-1; 7 nucleotides match TRBD1. The V segment lost 6 bases and the J segment 0 bases; nucleotides outside the gene matches: 6. The CDR3 length is 15 residues. CDR1 and CDR2 from the germline V gene are SGDLS and YYNGEE. The CDR3 sequence is CASNQQGLSYNEQFF. The CDR3 DNA reads as TGTGCCAGCAACCAACAGGGGCTCTCCTACAATGAGCAGTTCTTC.

V is TRBV5-6 and J is TRBJ2-7, with 7 bases fitting TRBD1. This CDR3 spans 15 amino acids. CDR1 is SGHDT and CDR2 is YYEEEE in the germline V gene. Unmatched junction bases numbered 8, after V lost 2 bases and J lost 3 bases. Written as DNA, the CDR3 is TGTGCCAGCAGCTTAGGGGGCGTAGTGATCTACGAGCAGTACTTC. As protein: CASSLGGVVIYEQYF.

Turning to this clone: Other DNA sequences of this sample code for an identical CDR3. The chain links TRBV7-9 to TRBJ2-3; no clear D. The CDR3 is 14 amino acids. Germline CDR1 reads SEHNR; CDR2 reads FQNEAQ (reference sequence). Trimming removed 2 bases from V and 2 bases from J, with 8 bases in between. The CDR3 reads CASSLSRPTDTQYF. CDR3 in DNA: TGTGCCAGCAGCTTAAGTAGACCCACAGATACGCAGTATTTT.

This sequence joins TRBV9 and TRBJ1-1; D is uncertain. V dropped 0 bases and J dropped 0 bases, with 12 bases sitting between them. In germline, CDR1 is SGDLS, CDR2 YYNGEE. This CDR3 spans 16 amino acids. CDR3 in amino acids: CASSVGASPMNTEAFF. The CDR3 bases are TGTGCCAGCAGCGTAGGGGCGTCCCCGATGAACACTGAAGCTTTCTTT.

This chain links TRBV7-9 with TRBJ1-4; D perhaps matches TRBD1 (6 bases). Germline values: CDR1 SEHNR, CDR2 FQNEAQ (reference sequence). The CDR3 contains 16 residues. Trimming left V 5 bases short and J 2 bases short, with 15 bases between. The CDR3 region is CASSALTGSTNEKLFF. The CDR3 DNA is TGTGCCAGCAGCGCCTTAACAGGGTCTACTAATGAAAAACTGTTTTTT.

A single count supports this clone. The chain employs TRBV9 and TRBJ1-1, with 7 bases that match TRBD1. V lost 3 bases to trimming and J lost 3 bases; unmatched junction nucleotides: 2. The CDR3 is 13 amino acids. Germline CDR1 reads SGDLS; CDR2 reads YYNGEE. The CDR3 region has the DNA TGTGCCAGCAGCGCTACAGGGGACACTGAAGCTTTCTTT. Amino acids: CASSATGDTEAFF.

This rearrangement joins TRBV18 to TRBJ1-4; 8 bases match TRBD1. The ends lost 7 bases at V and 7 bases at J; junction bases unmatched: 14. The CDR3 is 16 residues long. Per the germline V gene, CDR1 is KGHSH and CDR2 is LQKENI. The DNA of the CDR3 is TGTGCCAGCTTCCCCCGTGCCGGACAGGGACGTGAAAAACTGTTTTTT. Its translation is CASFPRAGQGREKLFF.

This clone was found once. This chain joins TRBV25-1 and TRBJ2-7, with TRBD1 matching 7 bases. The CDR3 runs to 16 residues. The V segment lost 3 bases and the J segment 4 bases; nucleotides outside the gene matches: 12. Looked up from germline, CDR1 is MGHDK and CDR2 is SYGVNS. CDR3 sequence: CASSDSSGQNVYEQYF. The CDR3 DNA is TGTGCCAGCAGTGACTCCTCGGGACAGAATGTATACGAGCAGTACTTC.

The chain has TRBV27 and TRBJ2-3; D ambiguous. Germline values: CDR1 MNHEY, CDR2 SMNVEV (reference sequence). With 1 base removed from V and 1 base from J, the gap between germline ends came to 6 bases. This CDR3 has 14 amino acids. CDR3 loop: CASSLWQGTDTQYF. CDR3 nucleotide sequence: TGTGCCAGCAGTTTATGGCAGGGCACAGATACGCAGTATTTT.

The chain employs TRBV28 and TRBJ2-3; 9 bases are a match to TRBD1. The CDR3 runs 15 residues. V shed 2 bases, J shed 4 bases, and the junction held 4 bases outside the gene matches. CDR1 is MDHEN and CDR2 is SYDVKM in the germline V gene. The CDR3 sequence is CASSLGTGYADTQYF. The CDR3 coding sequence is TGTGCCAGCAGTTTAGGGACAGGGTATGCAGATACGCAGTATTTT.

The rearrangement uses TRBV10-3 and TRBJ2-1; TRBD1 aligns across 8 bases. The junction had 4 bases not matched to a gene; V was cut back by 6 bases and J by 0 bases. CDR1 and CDR2 from the germline V gene are ENHRY and SYGVKD. This CDR3 is 15 amino acids long. The CDR3 loop reads CAISGQGSSYNEQFF. The CDR3 region has the DNA TGTGCCATCAGCGGACAGGGAAGCTCCTACAATGAGCAGTTCTTC.

Only one count was recorded for this clone. The chain is built from TRBV10-1 and TRBJ1-2; TRBD1 is a possible D gene (5 bases). The V gene's germline CDR1 is WNHNN and CDR2 SYGVQD (reference sequence). This CDR3 has 13 amino acids. Deletions cut 0 bases from V and 5 bases from J, with 7 bases between. The CDR3 spells CASSESGTYGYTF. The CDR3 DNA reads TGCGCCAGCAGTGAGTCAGGGACTTATGGCTACACCTTC.

CDR3 sequence: CASGLASSNTIYF. The DNA for the CDR3 is TGTGCTAGTGGTTTGGCCTCATCGAACACCATATATTTT. J is TRBJ1-3 and V is TRBV12-5; D unclear. Trimming shortened V by 1 base and J by 7 bases, and 8 bases separated the two germline ends. The CDR3 sequence is 13 residues long. Germline CDR1 and CDR2: LGHNT and FRNRAP.

This clone was detected a few times. The chain uses TRBV7-9 and TRBJ1-2; 9 bases agree with TRBD1. The CDR3 has 15 amino acids. V was clipped by 5 bases and J by 4 bases; unmatched bases: 8. The germline CDR1 and CDR2 sequences are SEHNR and FQNEAQ (reference sequence). The CDR3 DNA sequence: TGTGCCAGCAGCCCCGGGACAGGGCCAACCTATGGCTACACCTTC. The encoded protein is CASSPGTGPTYGYTF.

The J gene is TRBJ1-2, the V gene TRBV28; D remains unclear. CDR1 is MDHEN and CDR2 is SYDVKM in the germline V gene. CDR3 length equals 15 residues. Deletions cut 6 bases from V and 5 bases from J, with 19 bases between. CDR3 amino acids: CASRVGLDPLYGYTF. The CDR3 coding sequence is TGTGCCAGCAGAGTCGGCCTCGACCCATTATATGGCTACACCTTC.

The J gene is TRBJ2-1, the V gene TRBV19; 9 positions agree with TRBD1. Germline V lookup: CDR1 LNHDA, CDR2 SQIVND (reference sequence). This CDR3 comprises 16 residues. The ends lost 6 bases at V and 7 bases at J; junction bases unmatched: 13. CDR3: CASSNRDRVTNNEQFF. The CDR3 DNA is TGTGCCAGTAGCAACCGGGACAGGGTCACCAATAATGAGCAGTTCTTC.

This clone was observed a single time. The rearrangement links TRBV18 to TRBJ2-3, with D unresolved. Germline CDR1 and CDR2: KGHSH and LQKENI. Trimming shortened V by 3 bases and J by 2 bases, and 12 bases separated the two germline ends. The CDR3 runs to 15 residues. The CDR3 spells CASSPRTGYTDTQYF. The CDR3 nucleotides are TGTGCCAGCTCACCCCGAACCGGATACACAGATACGCAGTATTTT.

The V gene is TRBV7-2, the J gene TRBJ2-3, with 9 bases fitting TRBD2. Germline V gene data show CDR1 as SGHTA and CDR2 as FQGNSA. CDR3 length equals 17 residues. Unmatched junction bases numbered 10, after V lost 0 bases and J lost 6 bases. The CDR3 sequence is CASSLALISGGRDTQYF. CDR3 in DNA: TGTGCCAGCAGCTTAGCGCTGATTAGCGGGGGTAGGGATACGCAGTATTTT.

Only a few counts were recorded for this clone. V usage is TRBV12-2 and J usage is TRBJ1-6; the D segment call TRBD1 is taken from the table without a DNA check. TRBV12-2 is shown as a pseudogene. The CDR3 is 16 amino acids. The CDR3 coding sequence is TGTGCAAGTCGCTTAAGGACAGGAGGGGAAATTTCACCCCTCCACTTT. Translated, it gives CASRLRTGGEISPLHF.

The CDR3 bases are TGTGCCAGTTCCCGGGACTTCCTACTATACCAAGAGACCCAGTACTTC. It is translated as CASSRDFLLYQETQYF. J is TRBJ2-5 and V is TRBV19, with a possible D match to TRBD2 (6 bases). The V end was cut by 8 bases, the J end by 0 bases, with 19 bases between. CDR1 and CDR2 (germline): LNHDA, SQIVND (reference sequence). CDR3 size: 16 residues.

The rearrangement joins TRBV10-3 to TRBJ1-1; 7 nucleotides agree with TRBD1. Germline V gene sequence: CDR1 ENHRY, CDR2 SYGVKD. Trimming cost V 4 bases and J 1 base; bases outside gene matches: 3. The CDR3 is 14 residues long. DNA of the CDR3: TGTGCCATCAGTGCGACAGGGAAGAACACTGAAGCTTTCTTT. It is translated as CAISATGKNTEAFF.

The genes are TRBV7-8 and TRBJ1-5; TRBD1 matches 7 bases. The trim removed 5 bases at V and 7 bases at J, leaving 5 bases unmatched. Germline CDR1 SGHVS, CDR2 FQNEAQ. This CDR3 region has 13 residues. The CDR3 nucleotides read TGTGCCAGCAGCGAAACAGGGGAACAGCCCCAGCATTTT. It specifies CASSETGEQPQHF. Full variable domain (rest looked up from reference TRBV7-8 and TRBJ1-5): GAGVSQSPRYKVAKRGQDVALRCDPISGHVSLFWYQQALGQGPEFLTYFQNEAQLDKSGLPSDRFFAERPEGSVSTLKIQRTQQEDSAVYLCASSETGEQPQHFGDGTRLSIL.

V gene TRBV7-8 combines with J gene TRBJ2-5, with D possibly being TRBD2 (5 bases). The length of the CDR3 is 15 residues. Germline V CDR1 and CDR2: SGHVS, FQNEAQ. The V and J ends lost 2 bases and 2 bases respectively, with 12 bases between them. This CDR3 is CASSLTGIRQETQYF. CDR3 nucleotides: TGTGCCAGCAGCTTAACCGGGATTCGGCAAGAGACCCAGTACTTC.

The genes are TRBV7-2 and TRBJ2-3; D is unresolved. The CDR3 length is 17 residues. Trimming removed 1 base from V and 2 bases from J, with 16 bases in between. Germline CDR1 reads SGHTA; CDR2 reads FQGNSA. The CDR3 loop reads CASSLVGWSPNTDTQYF. The CDR3 DNA follows: TGTGCCAGCAGCTTAGTGGGGTGGTCGCCCAACACAGATACGCAGTATTTT.

The chain is built from TRBV19 and TRBJ2-5; 11 bases align to TRBD2. Trimming removed 1 base from V and 5 bases from J; junction bases left unmatched: 9. Germline CDR1 LNHDA, CDR2 SQIVND (reference sequence). There are 17 residues in the CDR3. The CDR3, as DNA: TGTGCCAGTAGTATAGGGGGACTAGCGGCCGGGCGGGAGACCCAGTACTTC. Residues: CASSIGGLAAGRETQYF.

This clone showed up just a few times. The chain uses TRBV19 and TRBJ2-5; D may be TRBD1 (6 bases). The V and J ends lost 6 bases and 3 bases respectively, with 14 bases between them. Germline V gene data show CDR1 as LNHDA and CDR2 as SQIVND (reference sequence). This CDR3 has 14 amino acids. CDR3 amino acids: CASRRGRGEETQYF. The CDR3 region has the DNA TGTGCCAGTAGGAGGGGCAGGGGCGAAGAGACCCAGTACTTC.